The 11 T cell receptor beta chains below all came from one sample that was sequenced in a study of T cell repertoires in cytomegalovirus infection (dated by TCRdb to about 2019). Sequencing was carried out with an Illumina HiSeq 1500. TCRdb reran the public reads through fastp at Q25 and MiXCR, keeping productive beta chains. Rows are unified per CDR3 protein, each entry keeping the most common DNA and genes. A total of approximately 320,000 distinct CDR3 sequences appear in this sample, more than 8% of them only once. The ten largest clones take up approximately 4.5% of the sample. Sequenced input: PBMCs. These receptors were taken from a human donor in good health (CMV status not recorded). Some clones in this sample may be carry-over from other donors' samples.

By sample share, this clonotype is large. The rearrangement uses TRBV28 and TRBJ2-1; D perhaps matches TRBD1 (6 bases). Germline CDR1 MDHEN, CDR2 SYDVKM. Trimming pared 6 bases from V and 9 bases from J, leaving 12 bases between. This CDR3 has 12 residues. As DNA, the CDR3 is TGTGCCAGCAGCTTTACAGGGACTGAGCAGTTCTTC. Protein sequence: CASSFTGTEQFF.

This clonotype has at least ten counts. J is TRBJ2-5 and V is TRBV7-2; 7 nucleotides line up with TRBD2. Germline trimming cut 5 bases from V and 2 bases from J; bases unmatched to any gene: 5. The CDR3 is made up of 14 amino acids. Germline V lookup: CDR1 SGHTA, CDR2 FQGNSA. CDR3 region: CASSGKRGQETQYF. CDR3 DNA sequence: TGTGCCAGCAGCGGAAAGCGGGGACAAGAGACCCAGTACTTC. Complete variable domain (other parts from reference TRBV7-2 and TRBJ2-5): GAGVSQSPSNKVTEKGKDVELRCDPISGHTALYWYRQSLGQGLEFLIYFQGNSAPDKSGLPSDRFSAERTGGSVSTLTIQRTQQEDSAVYLCASSGKRGQETQYFGPGTRLLVL.

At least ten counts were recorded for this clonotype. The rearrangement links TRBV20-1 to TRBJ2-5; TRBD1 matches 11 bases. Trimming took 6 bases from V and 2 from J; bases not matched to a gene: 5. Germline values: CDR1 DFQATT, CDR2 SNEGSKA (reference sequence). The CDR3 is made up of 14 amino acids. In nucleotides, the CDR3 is TGCAGTGCCACGGGACAGGGGGGGCAAGAGACCCAGTACTTC. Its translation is CSATGQGGQETQYF.

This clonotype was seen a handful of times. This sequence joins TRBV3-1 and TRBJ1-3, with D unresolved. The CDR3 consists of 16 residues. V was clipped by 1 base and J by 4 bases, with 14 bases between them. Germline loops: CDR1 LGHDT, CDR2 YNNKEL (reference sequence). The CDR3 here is CASSQGSGVRGNTIYF. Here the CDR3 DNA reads TGTGCCAGCAGCCAAGGATCCGGGGTCAGGGGAAACACCATATATTTT.

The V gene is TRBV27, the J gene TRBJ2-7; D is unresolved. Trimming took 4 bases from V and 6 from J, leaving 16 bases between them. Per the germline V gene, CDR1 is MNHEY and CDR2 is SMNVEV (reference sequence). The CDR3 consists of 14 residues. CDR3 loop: CASSSGNAESEQYF. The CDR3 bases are TGTGCCAGCAGTTCTGGGAATGCGGAAAGCGAGCAGTACTTC.

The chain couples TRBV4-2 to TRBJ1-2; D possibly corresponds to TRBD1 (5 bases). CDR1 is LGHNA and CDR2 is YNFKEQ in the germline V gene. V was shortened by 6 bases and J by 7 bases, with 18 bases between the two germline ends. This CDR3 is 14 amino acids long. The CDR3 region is CASSLVGGESGYTF. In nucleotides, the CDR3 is TGTGCCAGCAGTCTTGTTGGGGGAGAGAGTGGCTACACCTTC.

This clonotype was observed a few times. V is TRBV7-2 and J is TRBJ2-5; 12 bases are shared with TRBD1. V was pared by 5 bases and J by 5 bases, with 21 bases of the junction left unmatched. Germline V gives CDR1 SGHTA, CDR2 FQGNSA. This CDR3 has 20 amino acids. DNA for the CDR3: TGTGCCAGCAGCCCGCGAGCAGTTTTTGGGGGGACAGGGGGCGCGGAGACCCAGTACTTC. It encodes CASSPRAVFGGTGGAETQYF.

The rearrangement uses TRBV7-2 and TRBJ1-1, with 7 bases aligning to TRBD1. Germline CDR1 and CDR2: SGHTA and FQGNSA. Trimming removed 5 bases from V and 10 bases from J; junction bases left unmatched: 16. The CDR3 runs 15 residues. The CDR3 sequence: CASSPDRRAFLVAFF. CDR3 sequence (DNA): TGTGCCAGCAGCCCGGACAGGCGGGCCTTCCTTGTAGCTTTCTTT.

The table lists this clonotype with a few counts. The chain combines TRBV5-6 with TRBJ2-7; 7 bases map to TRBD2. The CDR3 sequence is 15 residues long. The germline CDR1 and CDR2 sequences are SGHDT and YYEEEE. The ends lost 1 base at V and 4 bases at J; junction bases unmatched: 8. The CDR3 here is CASSLSGGRRYEQYF. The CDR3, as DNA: TGTGCCAGCAGCTTGTCGGGCGGGAGAAGGTACGAGCAGTACTTC. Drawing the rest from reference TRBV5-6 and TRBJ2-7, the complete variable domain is DAGVTQSPTHLIKTRGQQVTLRCSPKSGHDTVSWYQQALGQGPQFIFQYYEEEERQRGNFPDRFSGHQFPNYSSELNVNALLLGDSALYLCASSLSGGRRYEQYFGPGTRLTVT.

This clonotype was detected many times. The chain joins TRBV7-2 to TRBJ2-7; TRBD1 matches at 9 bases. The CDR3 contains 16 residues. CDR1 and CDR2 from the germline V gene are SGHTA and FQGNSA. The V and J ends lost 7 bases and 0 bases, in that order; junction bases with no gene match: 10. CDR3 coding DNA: TGTGCCAGCACCCCGAGGGGGGGACAGGGCTCCTACGAGCAGTACTTC. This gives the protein CASTPRGGQGSYEQYF.

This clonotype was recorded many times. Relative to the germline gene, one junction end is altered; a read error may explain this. The chain's CDR3 is CASSLAGNYGYTF. The CDR3 coding sequence is TGTGCCAGCAGCTTAGCGGGGAACTATGGCTACACCTTC. The chain employs TRBV12-3 or TRBV12-4 and TRBJ1-2; D is ambiguous. The CDR3 is made up of 13 amino acids.